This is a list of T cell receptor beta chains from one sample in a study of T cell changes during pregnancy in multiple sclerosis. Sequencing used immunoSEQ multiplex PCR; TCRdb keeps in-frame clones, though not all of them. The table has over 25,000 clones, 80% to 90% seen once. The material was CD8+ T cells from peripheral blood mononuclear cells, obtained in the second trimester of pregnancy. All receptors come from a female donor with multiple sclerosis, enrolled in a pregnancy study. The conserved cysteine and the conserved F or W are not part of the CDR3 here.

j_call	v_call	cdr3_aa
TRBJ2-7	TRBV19	AAGSVYEQY
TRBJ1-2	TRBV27	ASSLSIQVYGYT
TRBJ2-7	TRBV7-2	ASSFGATGEQY
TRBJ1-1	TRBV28	ASRLRGHTEAF
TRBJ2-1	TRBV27	ASSPSSGNSYNEQF
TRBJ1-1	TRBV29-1	SVGDTEAF
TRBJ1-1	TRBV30	AWTGQGVTEAF
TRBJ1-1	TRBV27	ASRSEANTEAF
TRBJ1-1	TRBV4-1	ASSQDFEQGVYTEAF
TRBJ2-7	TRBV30	AWRSGIHDEQY
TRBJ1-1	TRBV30	AWNFAGELLAF
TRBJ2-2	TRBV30	AWSDSGSWAGELF
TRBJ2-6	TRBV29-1	SVEVGGSGANVLT
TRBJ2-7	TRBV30	AWSLTSGSLEQY
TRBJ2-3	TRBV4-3	ASSQDQVLAGPTDTQY
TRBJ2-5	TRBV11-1	ASSPETSGGQETQY
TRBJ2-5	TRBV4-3	ASSQGTSGGPLEQETQY
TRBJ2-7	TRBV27	ASRILAGGPDEQY
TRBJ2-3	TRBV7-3	ASSLNPGTSTDTQY
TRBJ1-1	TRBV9	ASSVAGDSEAF
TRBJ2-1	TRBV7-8	ASSTRGLAANEQF
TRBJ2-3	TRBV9	ASGGGALTDTQY
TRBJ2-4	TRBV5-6	ASREDRGAKNIQY
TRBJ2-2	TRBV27	ASSPRGNENTGELF
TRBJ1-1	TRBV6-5	ASVPDSMNTEAF
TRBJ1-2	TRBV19	ASRGEGTDSYGYT
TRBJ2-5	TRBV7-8	ASSMGQGVQETQY
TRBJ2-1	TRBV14	ASSRRDSGQF
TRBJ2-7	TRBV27	ASSLDPGEVYEQY
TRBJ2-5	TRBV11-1	ASSPSAGEVETQY
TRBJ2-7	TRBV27	ASSSGGYEQY
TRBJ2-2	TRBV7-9	ASSSGSTGELF
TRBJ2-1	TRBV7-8	ASSPITGWDTNEQF
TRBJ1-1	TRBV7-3	ASSGGPEDTEAF
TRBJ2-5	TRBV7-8	ASSLGTGGETQY